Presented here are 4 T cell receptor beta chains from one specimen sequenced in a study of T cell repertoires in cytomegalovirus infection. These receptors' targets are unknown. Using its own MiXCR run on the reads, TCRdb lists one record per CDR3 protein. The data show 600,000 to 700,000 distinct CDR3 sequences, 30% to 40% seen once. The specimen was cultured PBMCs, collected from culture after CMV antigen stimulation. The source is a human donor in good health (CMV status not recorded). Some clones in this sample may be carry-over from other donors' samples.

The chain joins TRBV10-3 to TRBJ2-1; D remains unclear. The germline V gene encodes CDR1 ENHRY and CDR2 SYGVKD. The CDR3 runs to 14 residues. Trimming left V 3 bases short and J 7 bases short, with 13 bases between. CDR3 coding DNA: TGTGCCATCAGTGACCCCGGATTAGCAAATGAGCAGTTCTTC. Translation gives CAISDPGLANEQFF.

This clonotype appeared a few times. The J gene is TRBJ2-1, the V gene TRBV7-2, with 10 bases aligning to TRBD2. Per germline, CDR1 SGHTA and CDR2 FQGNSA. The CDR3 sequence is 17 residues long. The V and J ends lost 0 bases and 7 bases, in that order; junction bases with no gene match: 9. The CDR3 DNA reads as TGTGCCAGCAGCTTAGCTACACTAGCGGGAAGTACGAATGAGCAGTTCTTC. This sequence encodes CASSLATLAGSTNEQFF. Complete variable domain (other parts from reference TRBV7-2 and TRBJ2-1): GAGVSQSPSNKVTEKGKDVELRCDPISGHTALYWYRQSLGQGLEFLIYFQGNSAPDKSGLPSDRFSAERTGGSVSTLTIQRTQQEDSAVYLCASSLATLAGSTNEQFFGPGTRLTVL.

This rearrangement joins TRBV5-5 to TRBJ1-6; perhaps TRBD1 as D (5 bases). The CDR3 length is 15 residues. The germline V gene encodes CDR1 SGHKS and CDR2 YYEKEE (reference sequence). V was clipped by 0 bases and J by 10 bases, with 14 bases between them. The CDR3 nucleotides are TGTGCCAGCAGCTTGGCCGGGACGGTGGGATCACCCCTCCACTTT. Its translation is CASSLAGTVGSPLHF.

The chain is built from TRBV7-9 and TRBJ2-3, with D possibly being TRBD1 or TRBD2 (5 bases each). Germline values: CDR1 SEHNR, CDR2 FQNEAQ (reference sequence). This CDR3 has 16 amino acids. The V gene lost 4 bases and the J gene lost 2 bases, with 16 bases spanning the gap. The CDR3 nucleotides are TGTGCCAGCAGCTACGTTGGGCAGGGACCCACAGATACGCAGTATTTT. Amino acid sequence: CASSYVGQGPTDTQYF.